This note documents a single TCR beta chain sequence. The data belong to a study of cytomegalovirus exposure and HLA in healthy donors. The table came from immunoSEQ multiplex PCR; TCRdb's copy has only in-frame clones and leaves some out. The data show under 65,000 clones, with roughly 94% seen just once and roughly 6.3% held by the top ten. CDR1 is GTSNPN, CDR2 SVGIG, per germline (reference sequence). This CDR3 is 15 amino acids long. The trim removed 4 bases at V and 6 bases at J, leaving 11 bases unmatched. This chain joins TRBV30 and TRBJ1-1, with 10 bases fitting TRBD1. The sequence was collected from a woman aged 18-30 years in good health and CMV-seropositive. Material for sequencing was PBMCs. The CDR3 here is CAWIPWDRGSAEAFF. As DNA, the CDR3 is TGTGCCTGGATTCCCTGGGACAGGGGATCCGCTGAAGCTTTCTTT.